A few counts support the clone carrying this T cell receptor (beta chain). The antigen is not known. TCRdb ran MiXCR on the RT-PCR reads and lists one entry per CDR3 protein. The sample has more than 400,000 distinct CDR3 sequences; approximately 11% are singletons. The source of the sample is a study of response to subunit inactivated influenza vaccine. Findings and caveats of the study: Authors suggested each seasonal flu vaccination may recruit only limited numbers of new T cells.

Trimming took 0 bases from V and 3 from J; bases not matched to a gene: 17. This CDR3 comprises 20 residues. Germline CDR1 reads DFQATT; CDR2 reads SNEGSKA (reference sequence). This receptor was identified in a man aged 50-60 years who received an inactivated influenza vaccine. Sequenced material: PBMCs from blood, taken around seven weeks after vaccination. The chain is built from TRBV20-1 and TRBJ2-1; 10 nucleotides agree with TRBD2. The CDR3 nucleotides read TGCAGTGCTAGAGATCTGGGGTCTATTCCTACTAGCGGGATCTACAATGAGCAGTTCTTC. Its protein is CSARDLGSIPTSGIYNEQFF.